Below are 30 T cell receptor beta chains sequenced from a single sample in a study of Ad26.COV2.S vaccination and SARS-CoV-2 variants. The treatment denotes: 15 to 20 received Ad26.COV2.S at low or high dose, single or two shots; about 5 received placebo; per-sample allocation not given. Sampling was done on day 63 after the first vaccine or placebo injection. Produced via immunoSEQ multiplex PCR; TCRdb's table is partial and in-frame only. The top ten hold around 5.8% of the sample, which has around 300,000 clones, about 88% seen once. Sequenced here: peripheral blood, sampled in a trial of Ad26.COV2.S vaccine versus placebo. These receptors all come from a person between 18 and 65 years old who received the Ad26.COV2.S COVID-19 vaccine or a placebo.

This clone has a single count. The chain links TRBV5-1 to TRBJ2-7; D may be TRBD1 (6 bases). Germline loops: CDR1 SGHRS, CDR2 YFSETQ. Trimming cost V 4 bases and J 6 bases, with 11 bases left between them. The CDR3 contains 12 residues. The CDR3 reads CASSIGQREQYF. CDR3 bases: TGCGCCAGCAGCATCGGACAGCGCGAGCAGTACTTC.

The CDR3 is CASSLGWMTENYGYTF. CDR3 DNA: TGTGCCAGCAGCCTTGGGTGGATGACAGAGAACTATGGCTACACCTTC. The chain is built from TRBV13 and TRBJ1-2; the D gene is possibly TRBD1 (5 bases). V lost 5 bases to trimming and J lost 2 bases, with 18 bases between them. Germline CDR1 is PRHDT and CDR2 is FYEKMQ (reference sequence). This CDR3 has 16 residues.

J is TRBJ1-6 and V is TRBV7-3; D remains unclear. Germline CDR1 reads SGHTA; CDR2 reads FQGTGA. This CDR3 spans 14 amino acids. Trimming removed 0 bases at V and 12 bases at J, with 12 bases between. The CDR3 sequence: CASSLTQSPIPLHF. In nucleotides, the CDR3 is TGTGCCAGCAGCTTAACTCAATCCCCTATACCCCTCCACTTT.

This clone was detected only a few times. This chain joins TRBV2 and TRBJ2-3, with a tentative D call TRBD1 (6 bases). Germline assignment: CDR1 SNHLY and CDR2 FYNNEI. The V end was cut by 7 bases, the J end by 1 base, with 9 bases between. CDR3 length: 13 amino acids. Here the CDR3 reads CASKRTGTDTQYF. The CDR3 bases are TGTGCCAGCAAAAGGACAGGCACAGATACGCAGTATTTT.

V is TRBV29-1 and J is TRBJ2-2, with 9 bases lining up with TRBD2. The CDR3 sequence is 16 residues long. Per the germline V gene, CDR1 is SQVTM and CDR2 is ANQGSEA. Trimming at V came to 4 bases and at J to 5 bases, leaving 11 bases not matched to a gene. DNA of the CDR3: TGCAGCGTTGGTGGGGCGGGAGGGCCACGTACCGGGGAGCTGTTTTTT. Translated: CSVGGAGGPRTGELFF.

The count of this clone is one. The CDR3 region has the DNA TGTGCCAGCAGTTTGGGAACAGACGATGAGCAGTTCTTC. Its translation: CASSLGTDDEQFF. The rearrangement joins TRBV12-3 or TRBV12-4 to TRBJ2-1, with unresolved D. Trimming removed 3 bases from V and 8 bases from J, with 11 bases in between. The CDR3 is made up of 13 amino acids.

J is TRBJ2-3 and V is TRBV9; possible D gene TRBD2, 5 bases. The CDR3 covers 16 residues. Germline V gene lookup returns CDR1 SGDLS and CDR2 YYNGEE. Trimming took off 1 base at V and 0 bases at J, with 12 bases between the two ends. The CDR3, as DNA: TGTGCCAGCAGCGTAACCGCTAGCTTCAGCACAGATACGCAGTATTTT. Protein product: CASSVTASFSTDTQYF.

The gene calls are TRBV7-9 and TRBJ2-2, with 10 bases lining up with TRBD1. The V and J ends lost 10 bases and 6 bases, in that order; junction bases with no gene match: 5. In germline, CDR1 is SEHNR, CDR2 FQNEAQ (reference sequence). The CDR3 has 13 amino acids. The CDR3 is CAKDRGLSGELFF. The CDR3 nucleotides read TGTGCCAAAGACAGGGGGCTGTCCGGGGAGCTGTTTTTT.

CDR3 in amino acids: CASSLADRRAFF. The CDR3 DNA reads as TGTGCCAGCAGCTTAGCGGACAGGAGGGCTTTCTTT. The chain links TRBV7-2 to TRBJ1-1; 7 bases align to TRBD1. CDR1 is SGHTA, CDR2 FQGNSA, per germline. J was trimmed by 11 bases and V by 0 bases; bases with no gene match: 3. CDR3 length equals 12 residues.

The CDR3 is CASSLSLYLEQYF. The CDR3 DNA is TGTGCCAGCAGTTTATCTTTGTATCTCGAGCAGTACTTC. The V gene is TRBV27, the J gene TRBJ2-7; unclear D gene. This CDR3 region has 13 residues. Trimming left V 0 bases short and J 6 bases short, with 9 bases between. Per germline, CDR1 MNHEY and CDR2 SMNVEV (reference sequence).

This chain connects TRBV29-1 to TRBJ2-3, with D possibly being TRBD1 (6 bases). This CDR3 has 16 amino acids. Germline V gene lookup returns CDR1 SQVTM and CDR2 ANQGSEA. Trimming left V 7 bases short and J 0 bases short, with 20 bases between. CDR3 nucleotide sequence: TGCAGCGCGGAGGACAGACTAACTTCTAGCACAGATACGCAGTATTTT. Protein product: CSAEDRLTSSTDTQYF.

This chain joins TRBV19 and TRBJ2-5; 13 bases agree with TRBD2. Losses at the gene ends were 5 bases for V and 5 bases for J; bases not matched to a gene: 11. This CDR3 spans 17 amino acids. The germline gives CDR1 LNHDA, CDR2 SQIVND (reference sequence). The CDR3 here is CASSLAGLAGVVETQYF. Written as DNA, the CDR3 is TGTGCCAGTAGTCTAGCCGGACTAGCGGGAGTTGTTGAGACCCAGTACTTC.

The genes are TRBV10-3 and TRBJ2-4; D possibly corresponds to TRBD2 (5 bases). This CDR3 has 19 residues. The germline V and J ends were trimmed by 7 bases and 3 bases, with 28 bases remaining between them. Germline CDR1 reads ENHRY; CDR2 reads SYGVKD. CDR3: CAIIHFSGFRGGGKNIQYF. CDR3 nucleotide sequence: TGTGCCATCATCCATTTTTCCGGGTTTAGAGGCGGAGGCAAAAACATTCAGTACTTC.

This chain links TRBV6-6 with TRBJ2-5; D remains unclear. The CDR3 covers 13 residues. V was clipped by 4 bases and J by 5 bases, with 11 bases between them. CDR1 MNHNY and CDR2 SVGAGI come from the germline V gene (reference sequence). The CDR3 nucleotides read TGTGCCAGCAGTTTGGAGTTGCGGGAGACCCAGTACTTC. Protein product: CASSLELRETQYF.

V is TRBV5-1 and J is TRBJ1-1; D not resolved. The V end was cut by 0 bases, the J end by 0 bases, with 6 bases between. Looked up from germline, CDR1 is SGHRS and CDR2 is YFSETQ. This CDR3 has 14 residues. CDR3 sequence: CASSLASMNTEAFF. Here the CDR3 DNA reads TGCGCCAGCAGCTTGGCCAGCATGAACACTGAAGCTTTCTTT. Drawing the rest from reference TRBV5-1 and TRBJ1-1, the complete variable domain is KAGVTQTPRYLIKTRGQQVTLSCSPISGHRSVSWYQQTPGQGLQFLFEYFSETQRNKGNFPGRFSGRQFSNSRSEMNVSTLELGDSALYLCASSLASMNTEAFFGQGTRLTVV.

This clone came up once. This specimen includes other DNA sequences encoding the same CDR3. The chain combines TRBV12-3 or TRBV12-4 with TRBJ1-1; possibly TRBD1 for D (5 bases). The CDR3 has 12 residues. Trimming stripped 2 bases from V and 6 bases from J, with 7 bases between. This CDR3 is CASSLRGAEAFF. As DNA, the CDR3 is TGTGCCAGCAGTTTACGGGGGGCTGAAGCTTTCTTT.

The V gene is TRBV5-1, the J gene TRBJ2-2; maybe TRBD1 (6 bases). The V end was cut by 0 bases, the J end by 7 bases, with 13 bases between. This CDR3 contains 15 residues. Looked up from germline, CDR1 is SGHRS and CDR2 is YFSETQ. DNA of the CDR3: TGCGCCAGCAGCTTGGACAGGGCCACCAGCGGGGAGCTGTTTTTT. Translating gives CASSLDRATSGELFF.

V gene TRBV6-5 combines with J gene TRBJ2-3, with 7 bases matching TRBD2. Germline CDR1 and CDR2: MNHEY and SVGAGI. The V segment lost 3 bases and the J segment 3 bases; nucleotides outside the gene matches: 9. The CDR3 sequence is 16 residues long. CDR3 amino acids: CASSYGWGGRTDTQYF. The CDR3 DNA reads TGTGCCAGCAGTTATGGATGGGGAGGGAGGACAGATACGCAGTATTTT.

The V gene is TRBV6-2 or TRBV6-3, the J gene TRBJ1-1; TRBD1 might be the D (5 bases). Between the trimmed V and J ends, which lost 0 bases and 14 bases, there was a span of 19 bases. Germline CDR1 reads MNHEY; CDR2 reads SVGEGT. The length of the CDR3 is 14 residues. CDR3 in amino acids: CASSYSEVRVNTFF. CDR3 nucleotide sequence: TGTGCCAGCAGTTACTCGGAGGTCAGGGTTAATACCTTCTTT.

Details on this clone: At the DNA level, this CDR3 is encoded by other sequences in the same sample as well. The DNA for the CDR3 is TGCAGCGTTGAGCGAAAGAACACTGAAGCTTTCTTT. It specifies CSVERKNTEAFF. This rearrangement joins TRBV29-1 to TRBJ1-1, with unresolved D. The germline V gene encodes CDR1 SQVTM and CDR2 ANQGSEA. The germline V and J ends were trimmed by 3 bases and 1 base, with 6 bases remaining between them. The length of the CDR3 is 12 residues.

At least ten counts were recorded for this clone. This chain connects TRBV19 to TRBJ1-1, with a possible D match to TRBD1 (6 bases). This CDR3 is built from 13 residues. Deletions cut 0 bases from V and 7 bases from J, with 9 bases between. The germline gives CDR1 LNHDA, CDR2 SQIVND (reference sequence). In DNA, the CDR3 is TGTGCCAGTAGTATAGATACAGGGATTGAAGCTTTCTTT. This gives the protein CASSIDTGIEAFF.

The chain couples TRBV24-1 to TRBJ1-1, with D possibly TRBD1 on 5 matching bases. This CDR3 has 15 amino acids. Germline V gene data show CDR1 as KGHDR and CDR2 as SFDVKD. V lost 1 base and J lost 7, with 15 bases in between. The CDR3 sequence: CATSDLTRAGGEAFF. The CDR3, as DNA: TGTGCCACCAGTGATTTAACACGGGCCGGGGGTGAAGCTTTCTTT.

The chain uses TRBV7-3 and TRBJ2-3, with D possibly matching TRBD1 (7 bases). Trimming removed 5 bases from V and 2 bases from J, with 29 bases in between. The CDR3 consists of 20 residues. Germline CDR1 SGHTA, CDR2 FQGTGA. DNA for the CDR3: TGTGCCAGCAGCCCGGGGATCTCAGGGGGGAACCCTACGAACACAGATACGCAGTATTTT. Encoded protein: CASSPGISGGNPTNTDTQYF.

This clone was seen a single time. The V call is TRBV9, the J call TRBJ2-1; D perhaps matches TRBD2 (6 bases). The germline V gene has CDR1 SGDLS and CDR2 YYNGEE. This CDR3 is 14 amino acids long. V was shortened by 0 bases and J by 4 bases, with 8 bases between the two germline ends. The CDR3 nucleotides are TGTGCCAGCAGCGTAGGTGGGGGGTACAATGAGCAGTTCTTC. It specifies CASSVGGGYNEQFF.

This clone was observed a few times. The chain employs TRBV30 and TRBJ1-2; TRBD1 is a possible D gene (5 bases). Between the trimmed V and J ends, which lost 0 bases and 3 bases, there was a span of 14 bases. Germline V lookup: CDR1 GTSNPN, CDR2 SVGIG (reference sequence). The CDR3 is 15 amino acids. The CDR3 sequence is CAWSVRYGTHYGYTF. The CDR3 nucleotides read TGTGCCTGGAGTGTGAGATACGGGACTCACTATGGCTACACCTTC.

In regard to this clone: The junction departs from germline at one end; a sequencing error may be responsible. The CDR3 DNA follows: TGTGCTAGCAGCTACATAAACAGGGGGTCGGAGACCCAGTACTTC. This gives the protein CASSYINRGSETQYF. The chain employs TRBV7-7 and TRBJ2-5; 8 bases line up with TRBD1. The V gene's germline CDR1 is SSHAT and CDR2 FNYEAQ (reference sequence). The CDR3 is 15 amino acids.

The chain employs TRBV5-4 and TRBJ2-5; 10 positions match TRBD2. CDR1 and CDR2 (germline): SGHNT, YYREEE (reference sequence). There are 16 residues in the CDR3. Germline trimming cut 3 bases from V and 7 bases from J; bases unmatched to any gene: 12. CDR3: CASSSPGLAIGGTQYF. The DNA for the CDR3 is TGTGCCAGCAGCTCACCGGGACTAGCGATTGGCGGGACCCAGTACTTC.

The chain couples TRBV27 to TRBJ1-1, with TRBD1 matching 9 bases. Germline loops: CDR1 MNHEY, CDR2 SMNVEV (reference sequence). The trim removed 6 bases at V and 10 bases at J, leaving 9 bases unmatched. The CDR3 length is 13 residues. Here the CDR3 reads CASRTQGAGVAFF. DNA for the CDR3: TGTGCCAGCAGGACACAGGGGGCCGGTGTAGCTTTCTTT.

The chain links TRBV6-2 or TRBV6-3 to TRBJ2-3; 8 bases are a match to TRBD1. The germline gives CDR1 MNHEY, CDR2 SVGEGT. With V trimmed by 5 bases and J by 1 base, 5 bases remained unmatched. The CDR3 has 15 amino acids. The CDR3 sequence is CASSRQGKGTDTQYF. The DNA of the CDR3 is TGTGCCAGCAGTCGACAGGGGAAGGGCACAGATACGCAGTATTTT.

The chain links TRBV25-1 to TRBJ2-3, with D possibly matching TRBD2 (5 bases). Trimming removed 4 bases at V and 1 base at J, with 12 bases between. There are 15 residues in the CDR3. From germline, CDR1 is MGHDK and CDR2 SYGVNS. The CDR3 protein is CASSARRRGTDTQYF. CDR3 DNA sequence: TGTGCCAGCAGTGCACGTCGGCGGGGCACAGATACGCAGTATTTT.